The rows below give T cell receptor beta chains drawn from one sample of a study of T cell repertoires in cytomegalovirus infection. A single record per CDR3 protein comes from TCRdb applying MiXCR to the reads. The sample has just over 450,000 distinct CDR3 sequences, approximately 40% seen once. These receptors' antigens are unknown. The sample here was cultured PBMCs, taken from culture after CMV antigen stimulation. The receptors stem from a human donor in good health (CMV status not recorded). Some clones in this sample may be carry-over from other donors' samples. Both conserved end residues are part of each CDR3. A D gene is named only where the DNA matches it firmly.

TRBV19	-	CASSRGRSSYGYTF
TRBV20-1	TRBD2	CSARLAGLTDTQYF
TRBV6-1	TRBD2	CASSEQLAGVGNEQFF
TRBV6-5	-	CASSYKGDPWDTQYF
TRBV7-2	-	CASSFHSYNEQFF
TRBV4-1	TRBD1	CASSQEGTVGTEAFF
TRBV6-5	TRBD1	CASLLTPGQKNTEAFF
TRBV6-2/TRBV6-3	TRBD2	CASSSGTSGRGSTDTQYF
TRBV7-2	TRBD2	CASSFELAGTDTQYF
TRBV19	-	CASSPVVLDNYGYTF
TRBV7-2	-	CASNKVGTLNTEAFF
TRBV4-1	-	CASSQDILSYGYTF
TRBV7-2	-	CASTSGYTGELFF
TRBV7-2	TRBD1	CASSLAGGRGHNEQFF
TRBV10-3	-	CAISGPPQGTYEQYF
TRBV4-2	-	CASSQVGRNQETQYF
TRBV4-1	-	CASSRTGTHIQYF
TRBV20-1	-	CSARVSSGNTGELFF
TRBV2	TRBD1	CASSGTASSYNSPLHF
TRBV5-1	-	CASSSTLDVVEAFF
TRBV7-2	-	CASSLLGAITDTQYF
TRBV5-5	-	CASSFNWVPSPLHF
TRBV24-1	-	CATSGGPTDTQYF
TRBV28	-	CASSPVRGGDQPQHF
TRBV2	-	CASRTSSYEQYF
TRBV12-5	-	CASGLEEPAYF
TRBV19	TRBD1	CASSIKPGQGDGANVLTF
TRBV7-9	-	CASSRGEDQPQHF
TRBV7-2	-	CASSPGRSSYNEQFF
TRBV27	-	CASSPLAANYGYTF
TRBV5-1	-	CASRKDRNTGELFF
TRBV12-3/TRBV12-4	-	CASSLEGRWDHPADTQYF
TRBV11-2	-	CASSSLGGADTQYF
TRBV6-1	-	CASSFRGFNQPQHF
TRBV29-1	-	CSVEDRGAPQETQYF
TRBV6-5	-	CASSLAMNTDTQYF
TRBV19	TRBD2	CASSREGQLGEQFF
TRBV7-9	TRBD1	CASSSDRGDTGELFF
TRBV12-3/TRBV12-4	-	CASSWGGGAPEAFF
TRBV7-2	TRBD2	CASSRRLAGAPGDEQYF
TRBV7-9	-	CASSLGGLRTYEQYF
TRBV4-1	-	CASSPGEGSYNSPLHF
TRBV7-9	-	CASSLAGEEAFF
TRBV7-9	-	CASSLVTGPSPLHF